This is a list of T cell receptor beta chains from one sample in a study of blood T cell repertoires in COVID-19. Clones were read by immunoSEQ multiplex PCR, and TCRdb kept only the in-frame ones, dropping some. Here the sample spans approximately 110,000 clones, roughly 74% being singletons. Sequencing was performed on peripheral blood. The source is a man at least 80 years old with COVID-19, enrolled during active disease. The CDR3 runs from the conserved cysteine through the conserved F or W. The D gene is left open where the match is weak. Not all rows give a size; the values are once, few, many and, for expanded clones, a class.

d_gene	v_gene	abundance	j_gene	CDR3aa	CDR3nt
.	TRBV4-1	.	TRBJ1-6	CASSQDLTPYNSPLHF	TGCGCCAGCAGCCAAGATTTGACACCCTATAATTCACCCCTCCACTTT
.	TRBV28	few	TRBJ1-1	CASSFEQRMNTEAFF	TGTGCCAGCAGTTTCGAGCAGCGAATGAACACTGAAGCTTTCTTT
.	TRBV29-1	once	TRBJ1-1	CSVVVVWGSAEAFF	TGCAGCGTTGTTGTGGTATGGGGTAGCGCTGAAGCTTTCTTT
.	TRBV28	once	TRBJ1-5	CASSLRDSIRNQPQHF	TGTGCCAGCAGTTTAAGGGACTCCATACGGAATCAGCCCCAGCATTTT
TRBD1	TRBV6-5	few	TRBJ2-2	CASRGTGHTGELFF	TGTGCCAGCAGGGGGACAGGTCACACCGGGGAGCTGTTTTTT
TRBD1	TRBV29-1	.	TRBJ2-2	CSVSTIQTGGGTGELFF	TGCAGCGTCTCGACGATACAGACAGGGGGTGGCACCGGGGAGCTGTTTTTT
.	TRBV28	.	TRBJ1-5	CASSLVWAGVDVSNQPQHF	TGTGCCAGCAGTTTAGTATGGGCAGGGGTGGACGTGAGCAATCAGCCCCAGCATTTT
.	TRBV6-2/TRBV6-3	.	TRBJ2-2	CASSYARTGELFF	TGTGCCAGCAGTTACGCCAGGACCGGGGAGCTGTTTTTT
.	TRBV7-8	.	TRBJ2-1	CASSSVGSGEQFF	TGTGCCAGCAGCTCTGTTGGGAGTGGAGAGCAGTTCTTC
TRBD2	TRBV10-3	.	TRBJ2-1	CAIRGTSGEGPSSYNEQFF	TGTGCCATCAGGGGGACTAGCGGGGAAGGCCCAAGCTCCTACAATGAGCAGTTCTTC
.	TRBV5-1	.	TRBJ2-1	CASSLQGATGYNEQFF	TGCGCCAGCAGCTTACAGGGCGCAACGGGTTACAATGAGCAGTTCTTC
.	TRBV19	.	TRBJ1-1	CASTQGWGSGAFF	TGTGCCAGTACTCAGGGGTGGGGTTCGGGGGCTTTCTTT
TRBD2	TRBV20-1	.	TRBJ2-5	CSGKRGETQYF	TGCAGTGGCAAGCGGGGGGAGACCCAGTACTTC
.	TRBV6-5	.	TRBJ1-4	CASRFTGPNEKLFF	TGTGCCAGCAGGTTTACAGGTCCGAATGAAAAACTGTTTTTT
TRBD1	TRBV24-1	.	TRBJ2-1	CATTSTGSDNEQFF	TGTGCCACCACCTCGACAGGGAGTGACAATGAGCAGTTCTTC
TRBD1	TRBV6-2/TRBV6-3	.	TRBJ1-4	CASSPPGQGSTNEKLFF	TGTGCCAGCAGTCCGCCGGGACAGGGTTCAACTAATGAAAAACTGTTTTTT
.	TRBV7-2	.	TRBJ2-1	CASSNEAHTEQFF	TGTGCCAGCAGCAACGAGGCCCACACTGAGCAGTTCTTC
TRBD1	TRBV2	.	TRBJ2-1	CASLDRGDNEQFF	TGTGCCAGCTTGGACAGGGGAGACAATGAGCAGTTCTTC
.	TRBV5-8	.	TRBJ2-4	CASSLRGGAKNIQYF	TGTGCCAGCAGCTTGAGGGGTGGAGCCAAAAACATTCAGTACTTC
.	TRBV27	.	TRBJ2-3	CASSLRGTVVTDTQYF	TGTGCCAGCAGTTTAAGGGGGACGGTCGTCACAGATACGCAGTATTTT
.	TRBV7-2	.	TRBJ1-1	CASSLALNTEAFF	TGTGCCAGCAGCTTAGCACTTAACACTGAAGCTTTCTTT
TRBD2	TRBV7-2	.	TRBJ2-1	CASSPQAGFYNEQFF	TGTGCCAGCAGCCCACAAGCGGGGTTCTACAATGAGCAGTTCTTC
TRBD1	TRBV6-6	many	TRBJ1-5	CASSDGQGNQPQHF	TGTGCCAGCAGTGACGGACAGGGCAATCAACCCCAGCATTTT
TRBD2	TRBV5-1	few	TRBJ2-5	CASSLRLAESQETQYF	TGCGCCAGCAGCTTGAGGCTAGCGGAATCCCAAGAGACCCAGTACTTC
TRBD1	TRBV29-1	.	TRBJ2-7	CSVDRDRKNECYEQYF	TGCAGCGTTGATAGGGACAGAAAAAATGAATGCTACGAGCAGTACTTC
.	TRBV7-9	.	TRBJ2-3	CASSWGEITDTQYF	TGTGCCAGCAGCTGGGGCGAGATCACAGATACGCAGTATTTT
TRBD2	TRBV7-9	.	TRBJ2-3	CASSSGLGTDTQYF	TGTGCCAGCAGCTCGGGACTAGGGACAGATACGCAGTATTTT
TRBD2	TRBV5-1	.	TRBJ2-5	CASSPGTSGLQGETQYF	TGCGCCAGCAGCCCCGGGACTAGCGGACTTCAGGGGGAGACCCAGTACTTC
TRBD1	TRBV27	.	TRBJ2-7	CASSLNRDRLTYEQYF	TGTGCCAGCAGTTTAAACCGGGACAGGCTAACCTACGAGCAGTACTTC
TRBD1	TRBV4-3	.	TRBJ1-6	CASSRLTGLHSPLHF	TGCGCCAGCAGCCGCCTGACAGGGTTGCATTCACCCCTCCACTTT
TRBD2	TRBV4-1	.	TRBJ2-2	CASSLRGVGIDGELFF	TGCGCCAGCAGTCTCCGGGGGGTGGGGATTGATGGGGAGCTGTTTTTT
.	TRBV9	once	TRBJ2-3	CASSADLWGRARTDTQYF	TGTGCCAGCAGCGCCGATCTCTGGGGGCGGGCCCGCACAGATACGCAGTATTTT
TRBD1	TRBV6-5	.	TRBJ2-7	CASRAGQGVSWEQYF	TGTGCCAGCAGGGCCGGACAGGGGGTGAGCTGGGAGCAGTACTTC
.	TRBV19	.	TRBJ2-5	CASSSPFQETQYF	TGTGCCAGTAGTTCTCCCTTCCAAGAGACCCAGTACTTC
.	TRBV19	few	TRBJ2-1	CASSENFYNEQFF	TGTGCCAGTAGTGAGAACTTCTACAATGAGCAGTTCTTC
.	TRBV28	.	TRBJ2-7	CASSRTPGDNSYEQYF	TGTGCCAGCAGTCGGACCCCTGGGGACAATTCCTACGAGCAGTACTTC
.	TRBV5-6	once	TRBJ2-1	CASSHTRIQQFF	TGTGCCAGCAGCCATACGCGAATCCAGCAGTTCTTC
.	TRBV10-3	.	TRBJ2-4	CAISDIIAKNIQYF	TGTGCCATCAGCGACATAATTGCCAAAAACATTCAGTACTTC
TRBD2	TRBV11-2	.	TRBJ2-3	CASSLGSGGGNTQYF	TGTGCCAGCAGCTTAGGTAGCGGGGGGGGAAATACGCAGTATTTT
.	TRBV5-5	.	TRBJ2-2	CASSLGQSWTGELFF	TGTGCCAGCAGCTTGGGACAGTCGTGGACCGGGGAGCTGTTTTTT
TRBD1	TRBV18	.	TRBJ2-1	CASSPPWQGARSYNEQFF	TGTGCCAGCTCACCACCTTGGCAGGGGGCGCGGTCCTACAATGAGCAGTTCTTC
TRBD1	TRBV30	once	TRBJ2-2	CAWSVGQGITGELFF	TGTGCCTGGAGTGTCGGACAGGGGATCACCGGGGAGCTGTTTTTT
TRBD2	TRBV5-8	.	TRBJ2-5	CASSLGTSGKETQYF	TGTGCCAGCAGCTTGGGGACTAGCGGGAAAGAGACCCAGTACTTC
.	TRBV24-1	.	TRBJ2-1	CASQGWMVDEQFF	TGTGCGAGCCAGGGGTGGATGGTCGATGAGCAGTTCTTC
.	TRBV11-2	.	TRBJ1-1	CASKRQDEEAFF	TGTGCCAGCAAAAGACAGGACGAGGAAGCTTTCTTT
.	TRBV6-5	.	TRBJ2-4	CASSYGEPLAKNIQYF	TGTGCCAGCAGTTACGGAGAGCCTTTAGCCAAAAACATTCAGTACTTC
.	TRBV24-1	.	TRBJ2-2	CATSDVRGGGSTGELFF	TGTGCCACCAGTGACGTTCGAGGGGGAGGGAGCACCGGGGAGCTGTTTTTT
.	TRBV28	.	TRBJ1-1	CASGRNTEAFF	TGTGCCAGCGGGCGCAACACTGAAGCTTTCTTT
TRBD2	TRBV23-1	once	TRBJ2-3	CANDPGQPLLGLAESSTDTQYF	TGCGCCAACGATCCGGGACAGCCCTTGTTGGGACTAGCGGAATCTAGCACAGATACGCAGTATTTT
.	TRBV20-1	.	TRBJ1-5	CSASGAGADFFSNQPQHF	TGCAGTGCTAGTGGGGCAGGGGCGGACTTTTTCTCCAATCAGCCCCAGCATTTT
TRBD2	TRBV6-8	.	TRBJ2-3	CASSYSWTRKDPDTQYF	TGTGCCAGCAGTTACTCGTGGACTAGGAAGGATCCAGATACGCAGTATTTT
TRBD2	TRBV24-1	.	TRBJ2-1	CATSEQSTSGGDYNEQFF	TGTGCCACCAGTGAACAGTCGACTAGCGGGGGGGACTACAATGAGCAGTTCTTC
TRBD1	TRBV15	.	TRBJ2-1	CATSKNREGAHNEQFF	TGTGCCACCAGCAAGAACCGCGAGGGGGCCCACAATGAGCAGTTCTTC
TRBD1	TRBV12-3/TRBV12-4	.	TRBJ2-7	CASSRQGAYEQYF	TGTGCCAGCAGTAGACAGGGGGCCTACGAGCAGTACTTC
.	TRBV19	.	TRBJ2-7	CASSIQGYEQYF	TGTGCCAGTAGTATACAGGGCTACGAGCAGTACTTC